This TCR beta chain was observed in a study of T cell changes during pregnancy in multiple sclerosis. This clone was picked up one time. V lost 7 bases, J lost 0 bases, and 5 bases stayed unmatched. Germline V gene data show CDR1 as MNHEY and CDR2 as SMNVEV (reference sequence). The CDR3 length is 15 residues. Repertoires were generated with immunoSEQ multiplex PCR, while TCRdb's copy carries only in-frame clones and drops some. The table has 55,000 to 75,000 clones, about 91% seen once. The V call is TRBV27, the J call TRBJ2-1, with TRBD2 matching 8 bases. The sequence derives from a female donor with multiple sclerosis, enrolled in a pregnancy study. Source: peripheral blood, taken after pregnancy. CDR3 region: CASTKSGSSYNEQFF. The CDR3 coding sequence is TGTGCCAGCACAAAAAGCGGGAGCTCCTACAATGAGCAGTTCTTC.